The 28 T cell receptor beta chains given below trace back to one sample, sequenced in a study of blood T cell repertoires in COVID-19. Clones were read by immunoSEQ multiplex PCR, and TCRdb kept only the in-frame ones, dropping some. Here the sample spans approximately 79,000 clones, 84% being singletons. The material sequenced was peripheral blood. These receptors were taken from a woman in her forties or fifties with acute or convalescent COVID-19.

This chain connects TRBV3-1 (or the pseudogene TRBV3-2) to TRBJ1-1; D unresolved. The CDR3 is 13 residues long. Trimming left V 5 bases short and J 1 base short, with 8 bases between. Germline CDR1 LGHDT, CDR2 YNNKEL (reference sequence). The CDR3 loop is CASSSGKNTEAFF. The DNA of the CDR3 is TGTGCCAGCAGCTCGGGGAAGAACACTGAAGCTTTCTTT.

CDR3 region: CASSPGLVPSYEQYF. The CDR3 nucleotides are TGTGCCAGCAGCCCCGGACTAGTACCTTCCTACGAGCAGTACTTC. The gene calls are TRBV11-2 and TRBJ2-7, with 7 bases identical to TRBD2. The CDR3 loop spans 15 amino acids. The junction had 8 bases not matched to a gene; V was cut back by 5 bases and J by 1 base. In germline, CDR1 is SGHAT, CDR2 FQNNGV. The complete variable domain, with remaining parts taken from reference TRBV11-2 and TRBJ2-7, reads EAGVAQSPRYKIIEKRQSVAFWCNPISGHATLYWYQQILGQGPKLLIQFQNNGVVDDSQLPKDRFSAERLKGVDSTLKIQPAKLEDSAVYLCASSPGLVPSYEQYFGPGTRLTVT.

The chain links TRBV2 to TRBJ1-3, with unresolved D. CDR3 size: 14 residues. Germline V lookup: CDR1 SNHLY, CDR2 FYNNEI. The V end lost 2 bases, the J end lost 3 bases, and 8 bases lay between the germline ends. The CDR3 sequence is CASSESVNGNTIYF. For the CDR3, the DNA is TGTGCCAGCAGTGAATCCGTAAATGGAAACACCATATATTTT.

This chain's CDR3 is CASSNLGTGDGYTF. The CDR3 DNA is TGTGCCAGCAGCAACCTAGGGACAGGGGATGGCTACACCTTC. The chain is built from TRBV5-4 and TRBJ1-2; 10 positions match TRBD1. V shed 4 bases and J 6 bases; nucleotides not matched to a gene: 6. In germline, CDR1 is SGHNT, CDR2 YYREEE (reference sequence). The CDR3 is made up of 14 amino acids.

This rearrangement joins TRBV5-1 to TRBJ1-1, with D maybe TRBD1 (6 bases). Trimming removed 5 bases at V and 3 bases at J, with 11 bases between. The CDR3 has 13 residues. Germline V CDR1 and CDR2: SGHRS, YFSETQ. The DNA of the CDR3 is TGCGCCAGCAGTCTGGCAGGGGACACTGAAGCTTTCTTT. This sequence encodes CASSLAGDTEAFF.

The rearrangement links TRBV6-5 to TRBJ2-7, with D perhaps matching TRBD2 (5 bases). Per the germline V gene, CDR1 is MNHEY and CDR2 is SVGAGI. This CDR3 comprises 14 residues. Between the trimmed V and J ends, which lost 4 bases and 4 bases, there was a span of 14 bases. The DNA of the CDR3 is TGTGCCAGCAGTTCCCCAAGCGGCGGTTACGAGCAGTACTTC. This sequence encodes CASSSPSGGYEQYF.

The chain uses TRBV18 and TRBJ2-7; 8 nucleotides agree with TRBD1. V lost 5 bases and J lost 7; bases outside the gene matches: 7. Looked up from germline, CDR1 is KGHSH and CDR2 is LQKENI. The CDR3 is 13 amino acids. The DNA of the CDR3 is TGTGCCAGCTCATCCTGGACAGGGCTTGAGCAGTACTTC. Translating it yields CASSSWTGLEQYF. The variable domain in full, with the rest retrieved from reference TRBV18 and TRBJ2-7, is NAGVMQNPRHLVRRRGQEARLRCSPMKGHSHVYWYRQLPEEGLKFMVYLQKENIIDESGMPKERFSAEFPKEGPSILRIQQVVRGDSAAYFCASSSWTGLEQYFGPGTRLTVT.

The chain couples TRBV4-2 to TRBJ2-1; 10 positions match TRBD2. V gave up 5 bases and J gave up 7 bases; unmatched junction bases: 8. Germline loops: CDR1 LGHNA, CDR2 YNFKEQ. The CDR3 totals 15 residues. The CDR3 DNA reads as TGTGCCAGCAGCAGGGGAGTAGCGGGAGGAAATGAGCAGTTCTTC. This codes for CASSRGVAGGNEQFF.

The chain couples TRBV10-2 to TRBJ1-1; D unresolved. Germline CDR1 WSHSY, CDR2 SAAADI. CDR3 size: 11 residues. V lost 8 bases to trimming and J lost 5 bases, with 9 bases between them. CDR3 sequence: CASLERTEAFF. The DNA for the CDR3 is TGCGCCAGCCTTGAGCGAACTGAAGCTTTCTTT.

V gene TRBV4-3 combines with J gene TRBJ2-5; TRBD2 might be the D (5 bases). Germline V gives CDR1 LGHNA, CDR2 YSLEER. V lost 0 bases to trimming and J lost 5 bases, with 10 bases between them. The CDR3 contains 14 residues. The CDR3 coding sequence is TGCGCCAGCAGCCAAGATGTCGGGGTTGAGACCCAGTACTTC. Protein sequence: CASSQDVGVETQYF.

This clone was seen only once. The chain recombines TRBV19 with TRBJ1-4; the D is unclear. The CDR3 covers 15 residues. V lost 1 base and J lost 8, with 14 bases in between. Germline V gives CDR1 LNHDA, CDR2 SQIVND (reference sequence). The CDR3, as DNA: TGTGCCAGTAGTATAGGGGGAGGGCCTGGAGAAAAACTGTTTTTT. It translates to CASSIGGGPGEKLFF.

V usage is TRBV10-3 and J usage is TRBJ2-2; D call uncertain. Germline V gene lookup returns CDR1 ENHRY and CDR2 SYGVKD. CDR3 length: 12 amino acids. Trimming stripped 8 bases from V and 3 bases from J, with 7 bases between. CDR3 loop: CAISPDTGELFF. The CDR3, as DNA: TGTGCCATCTCCCCGGACACCGGGGAGCTGTTTTTT.

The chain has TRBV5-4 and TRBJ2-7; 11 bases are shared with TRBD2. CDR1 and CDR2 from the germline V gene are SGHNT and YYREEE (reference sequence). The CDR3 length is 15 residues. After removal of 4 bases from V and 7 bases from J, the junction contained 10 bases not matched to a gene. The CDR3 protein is CASSGMTSGAAEQYF. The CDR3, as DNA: TGTGCCAGCAGCGGGATGACTAGCGGGGCCGCTGAGCAGTACTTC.

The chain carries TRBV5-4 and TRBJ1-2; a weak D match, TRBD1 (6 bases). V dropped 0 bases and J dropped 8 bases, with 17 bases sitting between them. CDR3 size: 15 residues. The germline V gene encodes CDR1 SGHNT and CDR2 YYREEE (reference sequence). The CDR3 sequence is CASSLDPQGRWGYTF. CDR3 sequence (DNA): TGTGCCAGCAGCTTGGATCCCCAGGGGCGCTGGGGCTACACCTTC.

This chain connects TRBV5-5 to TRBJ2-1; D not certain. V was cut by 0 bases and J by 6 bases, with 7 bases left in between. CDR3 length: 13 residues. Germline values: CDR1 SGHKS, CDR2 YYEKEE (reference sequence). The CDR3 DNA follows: TGTGCCAGCAGCTTGGGTAACAGCAATGAGCAGTTCTTC. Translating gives CASSLGNSNEQFF.

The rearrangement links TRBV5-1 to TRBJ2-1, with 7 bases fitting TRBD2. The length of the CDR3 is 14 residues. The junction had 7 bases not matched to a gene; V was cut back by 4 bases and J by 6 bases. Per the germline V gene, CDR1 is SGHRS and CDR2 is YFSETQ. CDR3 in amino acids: CASSLAGGSNEQFF. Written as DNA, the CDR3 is TGCGCCAGCAGCCTGGCTGGCGGGAGCAATGAGCAGTTCTTC.

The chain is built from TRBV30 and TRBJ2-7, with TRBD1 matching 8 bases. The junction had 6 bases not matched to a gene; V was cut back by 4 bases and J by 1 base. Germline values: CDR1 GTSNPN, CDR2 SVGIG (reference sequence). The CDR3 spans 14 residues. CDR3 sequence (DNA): TGTGCCTGGACCCTGACAGGGGCGTCCTACGAGCAGTACTTC. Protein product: CAWTLTGASYEQYF.

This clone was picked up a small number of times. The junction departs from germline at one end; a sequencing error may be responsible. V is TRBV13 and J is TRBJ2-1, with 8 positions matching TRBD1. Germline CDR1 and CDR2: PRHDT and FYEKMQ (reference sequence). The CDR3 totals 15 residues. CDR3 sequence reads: CASSLGTGRGNEQFF. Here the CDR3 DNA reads TGTGCCAGCAGCCTAGGGACAGGTCGGGGCAATGAGCAGTTCTTC.

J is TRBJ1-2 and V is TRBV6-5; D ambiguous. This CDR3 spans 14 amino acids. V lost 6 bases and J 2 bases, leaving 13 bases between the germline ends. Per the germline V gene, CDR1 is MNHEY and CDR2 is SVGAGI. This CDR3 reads CASSARPANYGYTF. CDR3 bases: TGTGCCAGCAGCGCGCGGCCCGCCAACTATGGCTACACCTTC.

CDR3 in DNA: TGTGCCAGCAGCCTGGGCCGTGATACCTACGAGCAGTACTTC. This encodes CASSLGRDTYEQYF. The chain carries TRBV6-5 and TRBJ2-7; D not certain. V gave up 6 bases and J gave up 2 bases, with 14 bases separating them. Germline CDR1 reads MNHEY; CDR2 reads SVGAGI. This CDR3 has 14 amino acids.

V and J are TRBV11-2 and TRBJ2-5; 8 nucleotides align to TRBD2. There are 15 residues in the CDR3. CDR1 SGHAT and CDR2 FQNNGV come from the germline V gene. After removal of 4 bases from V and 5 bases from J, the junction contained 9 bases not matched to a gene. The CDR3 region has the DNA TGTGCCAGCAGCTCAAGGCGCGGGGGGCGGGAGACCCAGTACTTC. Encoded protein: CASSSRRGGRETQYF.

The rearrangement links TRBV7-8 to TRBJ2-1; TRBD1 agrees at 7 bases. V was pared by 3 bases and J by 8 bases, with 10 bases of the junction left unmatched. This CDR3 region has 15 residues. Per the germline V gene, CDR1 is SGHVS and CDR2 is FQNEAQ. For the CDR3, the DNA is TGTGCCAGCAGCTTTGGGCTCAACCAGGGGGATGAGCAGTTCTTC. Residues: CASSFGLNQGDEQFF.

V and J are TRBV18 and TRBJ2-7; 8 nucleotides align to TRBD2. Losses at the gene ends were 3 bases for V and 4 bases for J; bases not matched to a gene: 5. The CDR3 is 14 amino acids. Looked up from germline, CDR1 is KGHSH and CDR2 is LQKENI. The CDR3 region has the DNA TGTGCCAGCTCACCTCAGCGGGGGCAATACGAGCAGTACTTC. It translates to CASSPQRGQYEQYF.

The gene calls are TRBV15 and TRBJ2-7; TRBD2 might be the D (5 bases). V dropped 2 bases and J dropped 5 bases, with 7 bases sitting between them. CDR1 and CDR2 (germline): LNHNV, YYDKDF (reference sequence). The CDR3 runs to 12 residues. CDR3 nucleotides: TGTGCCACCAGCAGACGGGGTGACGAGCAGTACTTC. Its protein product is CATSRRGDEQYF.

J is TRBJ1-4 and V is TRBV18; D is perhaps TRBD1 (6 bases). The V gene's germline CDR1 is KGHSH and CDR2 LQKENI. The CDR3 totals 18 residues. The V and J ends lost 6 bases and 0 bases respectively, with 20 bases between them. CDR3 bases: TGTGCCAGCTCCCTCAGGGGCGGAGTGGGAACAACTAATGAAAAACTGTTTTTT. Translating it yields CASSLRGGVGTTNEKLFF.

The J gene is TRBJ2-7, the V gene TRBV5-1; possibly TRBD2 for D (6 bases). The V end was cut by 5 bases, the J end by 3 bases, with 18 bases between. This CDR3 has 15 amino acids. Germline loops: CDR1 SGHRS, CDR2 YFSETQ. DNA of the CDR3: TGCGCCAGCAGGTGGAGTGGCGGGGCGAACTACGAGCAGTACTTC. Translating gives CASRWSGGANYEQYF. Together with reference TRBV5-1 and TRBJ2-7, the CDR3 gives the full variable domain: KAGVTQTPRYLIKTRGQQVTLSCSPISGHRSVSWYQQTPGQGLQFLFEYFSETQRNKGNFPGRFSGRQFSNSRSEMNVSTLELGDSALYLCASRWSGGANYEQYFGPGTRLTVT.

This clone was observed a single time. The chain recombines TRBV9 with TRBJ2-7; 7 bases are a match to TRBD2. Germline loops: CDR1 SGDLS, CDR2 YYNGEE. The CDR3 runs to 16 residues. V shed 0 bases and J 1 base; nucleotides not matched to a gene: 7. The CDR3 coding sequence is TGTGCCAGCAGCGTAGAGGCGGGAGTGGGGTCCTACGAGCAGTACTTC. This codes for CASSVEAGVGSYEQYF.

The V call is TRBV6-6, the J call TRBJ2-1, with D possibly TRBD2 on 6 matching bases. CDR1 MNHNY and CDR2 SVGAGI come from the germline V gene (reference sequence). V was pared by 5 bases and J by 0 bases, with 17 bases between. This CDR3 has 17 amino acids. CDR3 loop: CASSRRLVGSSYNEQFF. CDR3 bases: TGTGCCAGCAGTCGAAGACTAGTCGGGAGCTCCTACAATGAGCAGTTCTTC.